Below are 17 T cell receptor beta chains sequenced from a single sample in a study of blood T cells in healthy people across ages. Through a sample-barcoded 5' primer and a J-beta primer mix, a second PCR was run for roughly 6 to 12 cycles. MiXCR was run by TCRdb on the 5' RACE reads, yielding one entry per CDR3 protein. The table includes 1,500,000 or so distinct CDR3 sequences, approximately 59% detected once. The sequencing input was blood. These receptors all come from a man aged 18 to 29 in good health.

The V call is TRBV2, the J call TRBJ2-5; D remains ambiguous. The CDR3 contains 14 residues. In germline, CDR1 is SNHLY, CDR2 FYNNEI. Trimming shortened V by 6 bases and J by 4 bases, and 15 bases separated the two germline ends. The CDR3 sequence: CASSLGVNVETQYF. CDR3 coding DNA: TGTGCCAGCAGCCTCGGCGTGAACGTAGAGACCCAGTACTTC.

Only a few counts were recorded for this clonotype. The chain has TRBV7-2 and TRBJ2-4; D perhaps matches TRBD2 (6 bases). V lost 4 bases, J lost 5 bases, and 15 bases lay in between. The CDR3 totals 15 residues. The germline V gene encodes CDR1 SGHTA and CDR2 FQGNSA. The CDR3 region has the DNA TGTGCCAGCAGCTCGCAGACTAGGAACCAAAACATTCAGTACTTC. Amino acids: CASSSQTRNQNIQYF.

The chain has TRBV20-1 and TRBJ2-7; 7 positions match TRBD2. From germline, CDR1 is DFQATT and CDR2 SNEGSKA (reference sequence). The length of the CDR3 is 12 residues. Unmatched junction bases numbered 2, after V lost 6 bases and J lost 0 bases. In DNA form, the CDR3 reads TGCAGTGCGGGCGGGAGCTCCTACGAGCAGTACTTC. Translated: CSAGGSSYEQYF.

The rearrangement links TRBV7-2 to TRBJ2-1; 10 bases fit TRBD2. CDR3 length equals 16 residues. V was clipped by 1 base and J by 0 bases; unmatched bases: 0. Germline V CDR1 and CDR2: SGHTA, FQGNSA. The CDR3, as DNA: TGTGCCAGCAGCTTAGGGACTAGCGGCTCCTACAATGAGCAGTTCTTC. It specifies CASSLGTSGSYNEQFF.

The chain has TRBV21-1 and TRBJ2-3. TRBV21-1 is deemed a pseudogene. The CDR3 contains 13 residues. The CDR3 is CASSPLGADTQYF. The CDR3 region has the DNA TGTGCCAGCAGCCCCCTAGGAGCAGATACGCAGTATTTT.

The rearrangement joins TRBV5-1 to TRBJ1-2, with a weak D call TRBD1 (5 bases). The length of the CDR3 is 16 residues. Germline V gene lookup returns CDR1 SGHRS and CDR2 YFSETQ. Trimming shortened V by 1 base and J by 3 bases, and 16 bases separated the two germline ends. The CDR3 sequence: CASSLYRDPKDYGYTF. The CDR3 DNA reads TGCGCCAGCAGCTTGTACCGGGACCCCAAGGACTATGGCTACACCTTC. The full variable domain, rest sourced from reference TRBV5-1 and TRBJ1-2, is KAGVTQTPRYLIKTRGQQVTLSCSPISGHRSVSWYQQTPGQGLQFLFEYFSETQRNKGNFPGRFSGRQFSNSRSEMNVSTLELGDSALYLCASSLYRDPKDYGYTFGSGTRLTVV.

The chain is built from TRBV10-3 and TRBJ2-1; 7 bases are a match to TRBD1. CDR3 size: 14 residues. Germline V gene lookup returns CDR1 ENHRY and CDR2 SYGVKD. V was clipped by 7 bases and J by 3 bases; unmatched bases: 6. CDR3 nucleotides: TGTGCCATCAACCGGGACAGATTCTACAATGAGCAGTTCTTC. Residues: CAINRDRFYNEQFF.

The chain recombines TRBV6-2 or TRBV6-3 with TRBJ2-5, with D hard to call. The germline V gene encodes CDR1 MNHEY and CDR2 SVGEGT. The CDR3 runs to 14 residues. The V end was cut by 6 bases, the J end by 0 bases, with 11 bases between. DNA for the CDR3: TGTGCCAGCAGATCAATCAGGTACCAAGAGACCCAGTACTTC. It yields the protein CASRSIRYQETQYF.

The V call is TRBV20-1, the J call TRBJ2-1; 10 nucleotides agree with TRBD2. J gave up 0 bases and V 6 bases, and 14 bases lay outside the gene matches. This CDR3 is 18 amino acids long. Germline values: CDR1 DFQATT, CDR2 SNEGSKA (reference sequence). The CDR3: CSASFPWLAGASYNEQFF. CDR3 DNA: TGCAGTGCCAGTTTCCCTTGGCTAGCGGGGGCCTCCTACAATGAGCAGTTCTTC.

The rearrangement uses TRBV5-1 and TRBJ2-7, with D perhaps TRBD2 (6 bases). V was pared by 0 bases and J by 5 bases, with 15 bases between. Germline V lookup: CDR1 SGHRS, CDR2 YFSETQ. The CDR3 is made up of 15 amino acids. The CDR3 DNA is TGCGCCAGCAGCTTGGGCACGCGGGGTGTGGACGAGCAGTACTTC. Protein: CASSLGTRGVDEQYF.

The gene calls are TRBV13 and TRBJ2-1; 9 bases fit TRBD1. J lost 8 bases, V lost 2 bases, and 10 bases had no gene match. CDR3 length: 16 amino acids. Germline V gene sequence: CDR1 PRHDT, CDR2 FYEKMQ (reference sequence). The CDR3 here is CASSLSWDRVVDEQFF. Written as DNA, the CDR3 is TGTGCCAGCAGCTTATCATGGGACAGGGTTGTGGATGAGCAGTTCTTC.

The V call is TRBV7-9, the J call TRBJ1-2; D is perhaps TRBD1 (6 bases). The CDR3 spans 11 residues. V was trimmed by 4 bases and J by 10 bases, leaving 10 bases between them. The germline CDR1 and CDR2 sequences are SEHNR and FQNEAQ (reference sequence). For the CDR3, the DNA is TGTGCCAGCAGCTCCCGGACAGTCTACACCTTC. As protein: CASSSRTVYTF.

CDR3 bases: TGCAGCGTTTTGGATCGGGGCCGTACGAGGAGTGGCTACACCTTC. Translated: CSVLDRGRTRSGYTF. This rearrangement joins TRBV29-1 to TRBJ1-2; the D gene is possibly TRBD1 (5 bases). V was clipped by 5 bases and J by 7 bases, with 23 bases between them. This CDR3 comprises 15 residues. Germline V gene data show CDR1 as SQVTM and CDR2 as ANQGSEA.

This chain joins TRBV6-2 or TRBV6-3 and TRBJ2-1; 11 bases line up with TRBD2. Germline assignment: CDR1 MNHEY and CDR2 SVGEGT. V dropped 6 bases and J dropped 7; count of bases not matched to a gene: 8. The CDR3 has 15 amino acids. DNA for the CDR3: TGTGCCAGCAGGCCGGGGACTAGCGGCGAAAATGAGCAGTTCTTC. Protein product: CASRPGTSGENEQFF.

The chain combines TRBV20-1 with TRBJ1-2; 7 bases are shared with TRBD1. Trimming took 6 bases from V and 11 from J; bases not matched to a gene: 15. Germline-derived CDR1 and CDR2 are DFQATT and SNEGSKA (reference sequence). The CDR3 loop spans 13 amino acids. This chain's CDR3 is CSARDSYPLRYTF. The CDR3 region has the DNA TGCAGTGCGAGGGACAGCTACCCACTGAGATACACCTTC.

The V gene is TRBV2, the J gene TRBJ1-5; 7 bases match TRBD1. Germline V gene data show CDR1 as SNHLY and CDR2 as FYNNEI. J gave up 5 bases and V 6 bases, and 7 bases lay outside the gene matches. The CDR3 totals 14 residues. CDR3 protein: CASRPQGIYQPQHF. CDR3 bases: TGTGCCAGCAGGCCACAGGGGATCTATCAGCCCCAGCATTTT.

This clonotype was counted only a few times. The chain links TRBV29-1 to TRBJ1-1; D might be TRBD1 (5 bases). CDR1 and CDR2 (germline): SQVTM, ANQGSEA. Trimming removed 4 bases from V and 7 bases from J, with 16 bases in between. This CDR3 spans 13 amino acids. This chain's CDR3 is CSVGGVVRVEAFF. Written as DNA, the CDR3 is TGCAGCGTTGGGGGGGTCGTTAGAGTTGAAGCTTTCTTT.